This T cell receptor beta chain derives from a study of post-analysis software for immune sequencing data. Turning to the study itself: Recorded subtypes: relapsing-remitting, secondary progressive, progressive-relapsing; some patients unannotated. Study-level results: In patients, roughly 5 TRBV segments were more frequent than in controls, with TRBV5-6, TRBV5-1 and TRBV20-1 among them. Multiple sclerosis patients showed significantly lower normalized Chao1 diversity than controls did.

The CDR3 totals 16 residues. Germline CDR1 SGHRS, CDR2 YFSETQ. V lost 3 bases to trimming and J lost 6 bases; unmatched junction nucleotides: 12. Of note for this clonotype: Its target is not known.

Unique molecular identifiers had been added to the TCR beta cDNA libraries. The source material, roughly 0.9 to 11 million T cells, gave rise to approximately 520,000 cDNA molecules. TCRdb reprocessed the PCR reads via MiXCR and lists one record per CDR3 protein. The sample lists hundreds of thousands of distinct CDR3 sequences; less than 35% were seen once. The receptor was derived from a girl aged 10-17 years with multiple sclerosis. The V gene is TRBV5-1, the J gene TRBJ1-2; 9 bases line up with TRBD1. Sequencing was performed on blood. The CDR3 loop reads CASSSFLSGQGNGYTF. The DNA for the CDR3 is TGCGCCAGCAGCTCGTTTCTTTCCGGACAGGGGAATGGCTACACCTTC.